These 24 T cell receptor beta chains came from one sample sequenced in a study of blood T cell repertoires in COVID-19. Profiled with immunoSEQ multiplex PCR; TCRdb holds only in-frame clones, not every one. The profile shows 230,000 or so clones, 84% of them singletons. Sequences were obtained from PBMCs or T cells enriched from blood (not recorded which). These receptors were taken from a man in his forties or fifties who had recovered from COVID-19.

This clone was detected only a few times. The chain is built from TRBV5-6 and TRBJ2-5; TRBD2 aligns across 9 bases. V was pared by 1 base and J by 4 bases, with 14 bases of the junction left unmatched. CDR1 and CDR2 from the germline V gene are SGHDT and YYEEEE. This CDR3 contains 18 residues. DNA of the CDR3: TGTGCCAGCAGCTTGTACTTGCGCGGGGGGGCCAAGACAGAGACCCAGTACTTC. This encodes CASSLYLRGGAKTETQYF.

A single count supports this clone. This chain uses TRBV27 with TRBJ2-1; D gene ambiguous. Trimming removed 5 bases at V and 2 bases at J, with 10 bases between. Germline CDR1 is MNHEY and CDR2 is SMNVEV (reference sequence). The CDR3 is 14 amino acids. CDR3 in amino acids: CASSPRPPYNEQFF. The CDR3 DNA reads TGTGCCAGCAGTCCTAGGCCCCCCTACAATGAGCAGTTCTTC.

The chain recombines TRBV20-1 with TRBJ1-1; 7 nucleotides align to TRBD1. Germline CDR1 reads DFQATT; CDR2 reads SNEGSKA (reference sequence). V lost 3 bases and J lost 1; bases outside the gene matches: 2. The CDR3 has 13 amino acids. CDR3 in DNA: TGCAGTGCTAGTAACAGGGGGAACACTGAAGCTTTCTTT. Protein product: CSASNRGNTEAFF.

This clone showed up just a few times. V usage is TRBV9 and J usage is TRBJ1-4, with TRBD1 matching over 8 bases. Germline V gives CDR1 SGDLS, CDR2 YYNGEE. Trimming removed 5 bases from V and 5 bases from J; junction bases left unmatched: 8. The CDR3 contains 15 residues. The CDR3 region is CASSGTDRANEKLFF. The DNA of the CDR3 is TGTGCCAGCAGTGGGACGGACAGGGCAAATGAAAAACTGTTTTTT.

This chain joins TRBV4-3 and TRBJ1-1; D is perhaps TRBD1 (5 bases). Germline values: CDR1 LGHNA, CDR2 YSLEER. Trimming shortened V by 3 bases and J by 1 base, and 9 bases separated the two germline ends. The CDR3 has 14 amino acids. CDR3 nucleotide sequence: TGCGCCAGCAGCCACCCAGACAGGAACACTGAAGCTTTCTTT. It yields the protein CASSHPDRNTEAFF.

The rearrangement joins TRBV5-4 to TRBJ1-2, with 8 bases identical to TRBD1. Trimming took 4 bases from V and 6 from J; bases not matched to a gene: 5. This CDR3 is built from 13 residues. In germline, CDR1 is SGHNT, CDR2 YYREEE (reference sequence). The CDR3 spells CASSPTGEHGYTF. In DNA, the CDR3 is TGTGCCAGCAGCCCGACAGGGGAGCATGGCTACACCTTC.

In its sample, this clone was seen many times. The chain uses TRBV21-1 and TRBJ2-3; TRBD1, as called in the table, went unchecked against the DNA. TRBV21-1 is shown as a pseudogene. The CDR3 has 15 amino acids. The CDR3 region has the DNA TGTGCCAGCAGGCAAGCCTTGGGGGCGGCAGATACGCAGTATTTT. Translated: CASRQALGAADTQYF.

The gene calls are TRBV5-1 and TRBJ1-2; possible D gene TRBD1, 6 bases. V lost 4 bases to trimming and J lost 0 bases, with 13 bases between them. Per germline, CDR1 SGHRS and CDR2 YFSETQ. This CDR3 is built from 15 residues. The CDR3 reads CASSPDGDTNYGYTF. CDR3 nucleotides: TGCGCCAGCAGCCCTGATGGGGACACTAACTATGGCTACACCTTC.

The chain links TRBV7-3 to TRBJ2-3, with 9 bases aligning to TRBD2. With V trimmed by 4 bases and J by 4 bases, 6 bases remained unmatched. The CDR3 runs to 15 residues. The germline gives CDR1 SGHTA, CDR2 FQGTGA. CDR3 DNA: TGTGCCAGCAGCTCTCTTCTAGCGGGATCAGATACGCAGTATTTT. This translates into CASSSLLAGSDTQYF.

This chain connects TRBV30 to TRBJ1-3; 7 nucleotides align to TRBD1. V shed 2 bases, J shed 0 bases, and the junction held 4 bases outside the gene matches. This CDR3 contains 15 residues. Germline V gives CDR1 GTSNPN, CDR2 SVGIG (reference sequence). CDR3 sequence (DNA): TGTGCCTGGAGTAAGGGACAGAGCTCTGGAAACACCATATATTTT. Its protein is CAWSKGQSSGNTIYF.

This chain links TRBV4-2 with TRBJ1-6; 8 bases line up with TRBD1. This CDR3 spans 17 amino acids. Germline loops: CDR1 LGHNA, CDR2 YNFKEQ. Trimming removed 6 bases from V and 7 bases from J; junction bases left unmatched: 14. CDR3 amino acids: CASSYQTGTGQNSPLHF. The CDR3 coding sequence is TGTGCCAGCAGTTACCAAACCGGGACAGGTCAAAATTCACCCCTCCACTTT.

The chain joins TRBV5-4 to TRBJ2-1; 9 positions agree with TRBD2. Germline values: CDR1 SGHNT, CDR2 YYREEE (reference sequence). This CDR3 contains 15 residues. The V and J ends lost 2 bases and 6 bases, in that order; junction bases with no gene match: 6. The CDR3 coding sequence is TGTGCCAGCAGCTTCCCGGGACTAGCAAGCAATGAGCAGTTCTTC. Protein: CASSFPGLASNEQFF. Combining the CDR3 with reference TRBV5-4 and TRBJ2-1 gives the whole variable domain ETGVTQSPTHLIKTRGQQVTLRCSSQSGHNTVSWYQQALGQGPQFIFQYYREEENGRGNFPPRFSGLQFPNYSSELNVNALELDDSALYLCASSFPGLASNEQFFGPGTRLTVL.

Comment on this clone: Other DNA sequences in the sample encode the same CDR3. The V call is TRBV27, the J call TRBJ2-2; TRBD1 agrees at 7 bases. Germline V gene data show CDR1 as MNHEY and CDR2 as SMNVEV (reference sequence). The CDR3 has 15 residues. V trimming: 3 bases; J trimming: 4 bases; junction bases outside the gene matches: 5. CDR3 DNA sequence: TGTGCCAGCAGTTTGAGGGGGCTGGGCACCGGGGAGCTGTTTTTT. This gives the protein CASSLRGLGTGELFF.

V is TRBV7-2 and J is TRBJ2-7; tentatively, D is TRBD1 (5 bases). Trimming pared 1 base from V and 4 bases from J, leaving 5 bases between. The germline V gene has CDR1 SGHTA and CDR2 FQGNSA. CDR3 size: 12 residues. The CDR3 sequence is CASSLGQYEQYF. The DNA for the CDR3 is TGTGCCAGCAGCTTAGGACAGTACGAGCAGTACTTC. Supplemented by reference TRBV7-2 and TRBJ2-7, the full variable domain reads GAGVSQSPSNKVTEKGKDVELRCDPISGHTALYWYRQSLGQGLEFLIYFQGNSAPDKSGLPSDRFSAERTGGSVSTLTIQRTQQEDSAVYLCASSLGQYEQYFGPGTRLTVT.

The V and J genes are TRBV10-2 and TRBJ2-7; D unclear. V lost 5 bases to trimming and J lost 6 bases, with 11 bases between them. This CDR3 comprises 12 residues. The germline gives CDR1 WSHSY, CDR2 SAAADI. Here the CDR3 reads CASSMSSSEQYF. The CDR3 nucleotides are TGCGCCAGCAGTATGAGTAGTTCCGAGCAGTACTTC.

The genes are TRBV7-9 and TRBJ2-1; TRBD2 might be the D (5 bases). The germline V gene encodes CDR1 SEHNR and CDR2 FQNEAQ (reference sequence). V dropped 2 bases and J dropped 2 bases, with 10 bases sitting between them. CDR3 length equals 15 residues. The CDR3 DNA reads TGTGCCAGCAGCTTAACTAGTCCACCCTACAATGAGCAGTTCTTC. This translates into CASSLTSPPYNEQFF.

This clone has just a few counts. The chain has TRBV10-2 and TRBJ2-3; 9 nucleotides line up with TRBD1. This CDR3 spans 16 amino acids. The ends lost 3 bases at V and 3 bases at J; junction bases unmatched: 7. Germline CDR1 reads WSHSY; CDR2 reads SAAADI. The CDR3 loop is CASSERQGGSTDTQYF. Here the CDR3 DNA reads TGCGCCAGCAGTGAACGACAGGGGGGTAGTACAGATACGCAGTATTTT.

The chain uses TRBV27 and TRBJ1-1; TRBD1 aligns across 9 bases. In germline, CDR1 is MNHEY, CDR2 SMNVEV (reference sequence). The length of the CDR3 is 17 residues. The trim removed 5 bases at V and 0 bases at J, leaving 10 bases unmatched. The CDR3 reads CASSPVRQGGMNTEAFF. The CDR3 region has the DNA TGTGCCAGCAGTCCCGTTCGACAGGGGGGGATGAACACTGAAGCTTTCTTT.

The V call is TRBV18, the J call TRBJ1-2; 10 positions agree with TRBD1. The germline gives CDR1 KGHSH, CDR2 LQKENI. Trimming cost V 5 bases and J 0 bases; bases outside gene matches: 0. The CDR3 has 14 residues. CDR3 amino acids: CASSGQGANYGYTF. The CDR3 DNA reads TGTGCCAGCTCAGGACAGGGGGCTAACTATGGCTACACCTTC.

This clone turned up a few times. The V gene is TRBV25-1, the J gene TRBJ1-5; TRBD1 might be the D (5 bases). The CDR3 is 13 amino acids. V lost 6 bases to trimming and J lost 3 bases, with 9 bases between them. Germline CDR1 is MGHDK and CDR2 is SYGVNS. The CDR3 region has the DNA TGTGCCAGCAGGGCGGGGCACAATCAGCCCCAGCATTTT. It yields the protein CASRAGHNQPQHF.

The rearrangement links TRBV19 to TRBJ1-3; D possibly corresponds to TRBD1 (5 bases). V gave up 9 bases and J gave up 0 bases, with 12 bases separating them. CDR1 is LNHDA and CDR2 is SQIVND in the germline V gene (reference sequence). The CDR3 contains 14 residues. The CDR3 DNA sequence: TGTGCCAGCTCTGACAGAAGCTCTGGAAACACCATATATTTT. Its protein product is CASSDRSSGNTIYF. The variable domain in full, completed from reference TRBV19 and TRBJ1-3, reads DGGITQSPKYLFRKEGQNVTLSCEQNLNHDAMYWYRQDPGQGLRLIYYSQIVNDFQKGDIAEGYSVSREKKESFPLTVTSAQKNPTAFYLCASSDRSSGNTIYFGEGSWLTVV.

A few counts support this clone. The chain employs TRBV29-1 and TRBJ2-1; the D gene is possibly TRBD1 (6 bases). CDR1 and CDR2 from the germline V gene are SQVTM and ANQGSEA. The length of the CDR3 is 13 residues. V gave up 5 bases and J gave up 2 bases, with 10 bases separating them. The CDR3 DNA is TGCAGCGTTCGCCGGGACACCTACAATGAGCAGTTCTTC. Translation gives CSVRRDTYNEQFF.

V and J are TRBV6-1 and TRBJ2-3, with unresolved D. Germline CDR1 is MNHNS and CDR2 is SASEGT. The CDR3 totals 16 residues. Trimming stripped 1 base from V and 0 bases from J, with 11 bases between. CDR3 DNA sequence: TGTGCCAGCAGTGAAGAGTGGGCCGCTAGCACAGATACGCAGTATTTT. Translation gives CASSEEWAASTDTQYF.

CDR3 sequence reads: CASSQVNTEAFF. The CDR3 bases are TGTGCCAGCAGCCAAGTAAACACTGAAGCTTTCTTT. The chain is built from TRBV3-1 (or the pseudogene TRBV3-2) and TRBJ1-1; no definite D call. Looked up from germline, CDR1 is LGHDT and CDR2 is YNNKEL (reference sequence). Trimming cost V 1 base and J 2 bases, with 2 bases left between them. This CDR3 is 12 amino acids long.